The 2 T cell receptor beta chains below all came from one sample that was sequenced in a study of CD8 T cells in ankylosing spondylitis (TCRdb year 2017). The library was obtained by 5' RACE. Sequencer: Illumina HiSeq 2500. Through fastp at Q25 and MiXCR, TCRdb rebuilt clones from the public reads, retaining in-frame beta chains. Rows merge per CDR3 protein into single entries with the most common DNA and genes. The sample profile shows 250,000 to 400,000 distinct CDR3 sequences; around 10% of them were found once. Roughly 9.2% of the sample rests with the top ten. The sequencing sample was made of blood, either unsorted or a sorted T cell fraction (not recorded which). Receptors were obtained from a female donor with ankylosing spondylitis or in good health (not recorded which).

The chain recombines TRBV11-1 with TRBJ2-2; no clear D gene. This CDR3 region has 19 residues. Germline V CDR1 and CDR2: SGHAT, FQDESV (reference sequence). V was shortened by 5 bases and J by 0 bases, with 22 bases between the two germline ends. The CDR3 nucleotides read TGTGCCAGCAGCCTCCCTCCGCGAGGCCGATCTGCGAACACCGGGGAGCTGTTTTTT. Protein product: CASSLPPRGRSANTGELFF.

The sample holds a few counts of this clonotype. V is TRBV5-1 and J is TRBJ2-3, with D tentatively TRBD2 (6 bases). This CDR3 contains 14 residues. Trimming cost V 3 bases and J 4 bases, with 12 bases left between them. Germline V CDR1 and CDR2: SGHRS, YFSETQ. In nucleotides, the CDR3 is TGCGCCAGCAGCTCACCATCGGGGGCAGATACGCAGTATTTT. Translated, it gives CASSSPSGADTQYF.